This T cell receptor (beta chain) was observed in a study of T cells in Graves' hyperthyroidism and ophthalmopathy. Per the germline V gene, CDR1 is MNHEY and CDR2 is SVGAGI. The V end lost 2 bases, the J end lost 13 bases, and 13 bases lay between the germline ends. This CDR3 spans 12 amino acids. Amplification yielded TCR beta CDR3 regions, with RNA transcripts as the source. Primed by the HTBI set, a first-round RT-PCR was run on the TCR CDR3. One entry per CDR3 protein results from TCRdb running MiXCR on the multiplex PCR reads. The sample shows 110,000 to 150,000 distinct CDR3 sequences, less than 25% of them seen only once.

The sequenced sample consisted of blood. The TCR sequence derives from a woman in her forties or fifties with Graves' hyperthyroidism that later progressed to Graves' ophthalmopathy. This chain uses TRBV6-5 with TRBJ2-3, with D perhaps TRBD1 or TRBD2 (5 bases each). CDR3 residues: CASSYEGSTEYF. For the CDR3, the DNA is TGTGCCAGCAGTTACGAGGGGAGCACGGAGTATTTT.